Listed here is a single T cell receptor (beta chain). Its matching antigen is unknown. The missing CDR3 end, 3 residues past where the read stops, is filled in from the germline J gene. This record belongs to a study of T cells in women clearing cervical HPV infection. Study-level information: Control women cleared a single incident HPV16 infection within 12 months.

Assay used: immunoSEQ multiplex PCR; TCRdb lists only in-frame clones, some missing. The sample data list tens of thousands of clones. The V and J ends lost 2 bases and 0 bases respectively, with 11 bases between them. This CDR3 has 16 residues. Germline V gene sequence: CDR1 SNHLY, CDR2 FYNNEI. HPV was found by MY09/MY11 PCR and dot-blot genotyping. Findings and limits, study-wide: Combining TCR richness with V gene abundances gave approximately 0.84 AUC.

The sample was blood buffy coat. The chain joins TRBV2 to TRBJ1-5; D is uncertain. This TCR came from a woman aged 18-70 years with a cervical HPV16 infection that either progressed to CIN3+ or cleared (not recorded which). CDR3 bases read: TGTGCCAGCAGTGAAAGTTCAGGTAATAGCAATCAGCCC. It specifies CASSESSGNSNQP. The full CDR3 is CASSESSGNSNQPQHF. Full variable domain (remainder filled in from reference TRBV2 and TRBJ1-5): EPEVTQTPSHQVTQMGQEVILRCVPISNHLYFYWYRQILGQKVEFLVSFYNNEISEKSEIFDDQFSVERPDGSNFTLKIRSTKLEDSAMYFCASSESSGNSNQPQHFGDGTRLSIL.